Each of the 28 T cell receptor beta chains below was sequenced from the same sample in a study of cytomegalovirus exposure and HLA in healthy donors. PCR primers comprised 60 Vbeta and 13 Jbeta primers. Profiled with immunoSEQ multiplex PCR; TCRdb holds only in-frame clones, not every one. There are some 150,000 clones in the sample; about 86% occur only once, and around 4.1% lies in the top ten. Sequencing was carried out using PBMCs. The receptors shown here come from a man in his forties in good health and CMV-seropositive.

The genes are TRBV4-3 and TRBJ2-7, with a weak D call TRBD1 (5 bases). V was shortened by 0 bases and J by 3 bases, with 18 bases between the two germline ends. The CDR3 runs to 17 residues. Germline CDR1 reads LGHNA; CDR2 reads YSLEER. In nucleotides, the CDR3 is TGCGCCAGCAGCCAAGACAGGGCAGGTCAACTCAGCTACGAGCAGTACTTC. It codes for CASSQDRAGQLSYEQYF.

This clone came up once. The chain uses TRBV5-1 and TRBJ2-1; 11 bases align to TRBD2. This CDR3 is 15 amino acids long. Trimming removed 0 bases from V and 10 bases from J; junction bases left unmatched: 6. Germline lookup yields CDR1 SGHRS and CDR2 YFSETQ. The CDR3 here is CASSLAGTSGTEQFF. The CDR3 bases are TGCGCCAGCAGCTTGGCCGGGACTAGCGGTACCGAGCAGTTCTTC. The variable domain in full, with the rest retrieved from reference TRBV5-1 and TRBJ2-1, is KAGVTQTPRYLIKTRGQQVTLSCSPISGHRSVSWYQQTPGQGLQFLFEYFSETQRNKGNFPGRFSGRQFSNSRSEMNVSTLELGDSALYLCASSLAGTSGTEQFFGPGTRLTVL.

This clone was recorded only once. The chain's CDR3 is CASSLAYRRQPNQPQHF. CDR3 in DNA: TGTGCCAGCAGCTTAGCGTACAGGCGGCAGCCGAATCAGCCCCAGCATTTT. This chain joins TRBV7-8 and TRBJ1-5; possible D gene TRBD1, 5 bases. Germline CDR1 and CDR2: SGHVS and FQNEAQ. This CDR3 has 17 residues. V dropped 0 bases and J dropped 4 bases, with 16 bases sitting between them.

This chain uses TRBV5-1 with TRBJ2-3; D remains ambiguous. Germline V gives CDR1 SGHRS, CDR2 YFSETQ. V shed 3 bases and J shed 0 bases, with 5 bases lying between them. The CDR3 spans 13 residues. The chain's CDR3 is CASSSTSTDTQYF. In nucleotides, the CDR3 is TGCGCCAGCAGCTCCACTAGCACAGATACGCAGTATTTT.

CDR3 in DNA: TGTGCCAGCAGCTCCACTCCGAACACCGGGGAGCTGTTTTTT. It is translated as CASSSTPNTGELFF. The chain is built from TRBV5-6 and TRBJ2-2; no definite D call. There are 14 residues in the CDR3. From germline, CDR1 is SGHDT and CDR2 YYEEEE. V lost 3 bases and J lost 0, with 6 bases in between.

V and J are TRBV6-5 and TRBJ1-1; possibly TRBD1 for D (5 bases). The CDR3 has 15 amino acids. The V end was cut by 1 base, the J end by 5 bases, with 14 bases between. The germline V gene has CDR1 MNHEY and CDR2 SVGAGI. This CDR3 is CASSYWSGRGTEAFF. In DNA, the CDR3 is TGTGCCAGCAGTTACTGGTCAGGGAGGGGTACTGAAGCTTTCTTT.

The rearrangement joins TRBV5-1 to TRBJ1-5; TRBD1 might be the D (6 bases). This CDR3 is 14 amino acids long. The ends were cut back, 4 bases at V and 6 bases at J, with 14 bases in the middle. Germline lookup yields CDR1 SGHRS and CDR2 YFSETQ. The CDR3: CASSPREGGQPQHF. Written as DNA, the CDR3 is TGCGCCAGCAGCCCTCGGGAGGGGGGTCAGCCCCAGCATTTT.

This clone was counted a few times. Other DNA sequences in this sample translate to the same CDR3. The gene calls are TRBV7-6 and TRBJ1-1, with 10 bases aligning to TRBD1. Trimming took 4 bases from V and 3 from J; bases not matched to a gene: 2. The length of the CDR3 is 14 residues. Germline CDR1 and CDR2: SGHVS and FNYEAQ. CDR3 region: CASSYGQGDTEAFF. Here the CDR3 DNA reads TGTGCCAGCAGCTATGGACAGGGGGACACTGAAGCTTTCTTT.

V gene TRBV9 combines with J gene TRBJ1-2; the match to TRBD1 covers 7 bases. Germline trimming cut 6 bases from V and 3 bases from J; bases unmatched to any gene: 8. The CDR3 totals 14 residues. The germline gives CDR1 SGDLS, CDR2 YYNGEE. CDR3 in DNA: TGTGCCAGCAACCAAGGGGGCGGCGACTATGGCTACACCTTC. As protein: CASNQGGGDYGYTF.

This CDR3 reads CAWGEAGNQPQHF. For the CDR3, the DNA is TGTGCCTGGGGGGAGGCCGGCAATCAGCCCCAGCATTTT. The V and J genes are TRBV30 and TRBJ1-5; no definite D call. This CDR3 region has 13 residues. CDR1 is GTSNPN and CDR2 is SVGIG in the germline V gene (reference sequence). V was shortened by 5 bases and J by 2 bases, with 10 bases between the two germline ends.

The V call is TRBV30, the J call TRBJ1-3, with 8 bases that match TRBD1. The V and J ends lost 3 bases and 2 bases, in that order; junction bases with no gene match: 6. This CDR3 is built from 15 residues. Germline assignment: CDR1 GTSNPN and CDR2 SVGIG (reference sequence). The CDR3 region is CAWSPGGSTGNTIYF. DNA for the CDR3: TGTGCCTGGAGCCCAGGGGGCTCGACTGGAAACACCATATATTTT.

The gene calls are TRBV5-1 and TRBJ2-1; D remains ambiguous. This CDR3 spans 14 amino acids. In germline, CDR1 is SGHRS, CDR2 YFSETQ. The ends were cut back, 0 bases at V and 4 bases at J, with 8 bases in the middle. CDR3 nucleotide sequence: TGCGCCAGCAGCTTGGCCCTAGTTTACAATGAGCAGTTCTTC. Encoded protein: CASSLALVYNEQFF.

The rearrangement joins TRBV11-3 to TRBJ2-3, with 10 nucleotides matching TRBD1. V was clipped by 7 bases and J by 0 bases; unmatched bases: 19. Germline loops: CDR1 SGHNT, CDR2 YENEEA. The CDR3 is 20 amino acids. As DNA, the CDR3 is TGTGCCAGCAACTGGTGCTCGGGACAGGGGCTAATCACTAGCACAGATACGCAGTATTTT. It yields the protein CASNWCSGQGLITSTDTQYF. Based on the CDR3 plus reference TRBV11-3 and TRBJ2-3, the full variable domain is EAGVVQSPRYKIIEKKQPVAFWCNPISGHNTLYWYLQNLGQGPELLIRYENEEAVDDSQLPKDRFSAERLKGVDSTLKIQPAELGDSAVYLCASNWCSGQGLITSTDTQYFGPGTRLTVL.

This clone was observed a few times. This chain joins TRBV27 and TRBJ1-1; TRBD1 is a possible D gene (5 bases). The CDR3 is 15 residues long. Trimming removed 4 bases at V and 4 bases at J, with 16 bases between. Germline V gene sequence: CDR1 MNHEY, CDR2 SMNVEV (reference sequence). CDR3: CASSSLQLGGTEAFF. The DNA of the CDR3 is TGTGCCAGCAGTTCCCTCCAGTTGGGGGGCACTGAAGCTTTCTTT.

This clone was seen once. The chain couples TRBV5-1 to TRBJ1-6; a possible D gene is TRBD1 (6 bases). The CDR3 covers 15 residues. Germline V CDR1 and CDR2: SGHRS, YFSETQ. Trimming took off 1 base at V and 6 bases at J, with 11 bases between the two ends. The CDR3 sequence: CASSLSDRSNSPLHF. Written as DNA, the CDR3 is TGCGCCAGCAGCTTGTCGGACAGAAGTAATTCACCCCTCCACTTT.

The gene calls are TRBV7-3 and TRBJ2-6; the D gene is possibly TRBD1 (5 bases). The V gene lost 3 bases and the J gene lost 0 bases, with 18 bases spanning the gap. The length of the CDR3 is 19 residues. The germline V gene has CDR1 SGHTA and CDR2 FQGTGA. As DNA, the CDR3 is TGTGCCAGCAGCTTCTACCCTCCGAACACAGGCTCTGGGGCCAACGTCCTGACTTTC. This codes for CASSFYPPNTGSGANVLTF.

The chain is built from TRBV7-8 and TRBJ2-7; perhaps TRBD1 as D (6 bases). The V and J ends lost 5 bases and 3 bases respectively, with 11 bases between them. Germline lookup yields CDR1 SGHVS and CDR2 FQNEAQ. CDR3 length: 13 residues. DNA of the CDR3: TGTGCCAGCAGCACAGGACAGTTCTACGAGCAGTACTTC. This translates into CASSTGQFYEQYF.

The chain links TRBV7-9 to TRBJ2-1; 11 nucleotides line up with TRBD2. Germline trimming cut 1 base from V and 9 bases from J; bases unmatched to any gene: 5. The germline gives CDR1 SEHNR, CDR2 FQNEAQ (reference sequence). This CDR3 region has 15 residues. As DNA, the CDR3 is TGTGCCAGCAGCTTAGTAACTAGCGGGAGAGTTGAGCAGTTCTTC. Translating it yields CASSLVTSGRVEQFF.

The sample holds a few counts of this clone. The chain joins TRBV7-8 to TRBJ2-7; 10 bases are shared with TRBD1. The CDR3 contains 15 residues. V shed 0 bases, J shed 4 bases, and the junction held 3 bases outside the gene matches. Germline CDR1 and CDR2: SGHVS and FQNEAQ. For the CDR3, the DNA is TGTGCCAGCAGCTTAGCGCCGGGACAGGGGTACGAGCAGTACTTC. Translated: CASSLAPGQGYEQYF. Based on the CDR3 plus reference TRBV7-8 and TRBJ2-7, the full variable domain is GAGVSQSPRYKVAKRGQDVALRCDPISGHVSLFWYQQALGQGPEFLTYFQNEAQLDKSGLPSDRFFAERPEGSVSTLKIQRTQQEDSAVYLCASSLAPGQGYEQYFGPGTRLTVT.

This chain uses TRBV6-5 with TRBJ1-2; perhaps TRBD1 as D (5 bases). V lost 6 bases and J 4 bases, leaving 12 bases between the germline ends. In germline, CDR1 is MNHEY, CDR2 SVGAGI. There are 13 residues in the CDR3. The CDR3, as DNA: TGTGCCAGCAGGCCTCAGGGAACCTATGGCTACACCTTC. Protein: CASRPQGTYGYTF.

The chain links TRBV5-5 to TRBJ1-2, with D maybe TRBD1 (5 bases). Germline lookup yields CDR1 SGHKS and CDR2 YYEKEE (reference sequence). V lost 2 bases and J 3 bases, leaving 5 bases between the germline ends. CDR3 size: 12 residues. The CDR3 protein is CASSFRDYGYTF. The CDR3, as DNA: TGTGCCAGCAGCTTCAGGGACTATGGCTACACCTTC.

The rearrangement uses TRBV10-3 and TRBJ2-1; 7 positions agree with TRBD2. This CDR3 spans 13 amino acids. J gave up 7 bases and V 6 bases, and 6 bases lay outside the gene matches. Per the germline V gene, CDR1 is ENHRY and CDR2 is SYGVKD. The CDR3 sequence: CAIRREPGNEQFF. The CDR3 region has the DNA TGTGCCATCAGGCGGGAGCCAGGTAATGAGCAGTTCTTC.

The chain joins TRBV4-3 to TRBJ1-5, with 10 bases aligning to TRBD1. From germline, CDR1 is LGHNA and CDR2 YSLEER. The trim removed 1 base at V and 8 bases at J, leaving 11 bases unmatched. CDR3 size: 17 residues. The CDR3 coding sequence is TGCGCCAGCAGCCAAGCCCTGGACAGGGGGGTTCCCGAGCCCCAGCATTTT. As protein: CASSQALDRGVPEPQHF.

The chain uses TRBV5-1 and TRBJ1-6, with 7 positions matching TRBD1. CDR1 SGHRS and CDR2 YFSETQ come from the germline V gene. Trimming removed 8 bases from V and 5 bases from J; junction bases left unmatched: 10. CDR3 length equals 15 residues. This CDR3 reads CASRMRDRNNSPLHF. CDR3 nucleotides: TGCGCCAGTAGGATGCGGGACAGAAATAATTCACCCCTCCACTTT.

The V call is TRBV5-1, the J call TRBJ1-3; D gene uncertain. Deletions cut 1 base from V and 2 bases from J, with 13 bases between. The germline gives CDR1 SGHRS, CDR2 YFSETQ. This CDR3 region has 16 residues. Written as DNA, the CDR3 is TGCGCCAGCAGCTTGAATACGGGAGTCACTGGAAACACCATATATTTT. Amino acid sequence: CASSLNTGVTGNTIYF.

V gene TRBV6-1 combines with J gene TRBJ1-2; a weak D match, TRBD1 (6 bases). Germline CDR1 and CDR2: MNHNS and SASEGT. The CDR3 extends over 16 amino acids. The V end lost 2 bases, the J end lost 2 bases, and 15 bases lay between the germline ends. The CDR3 reads CASSEPRQGLNYGYTF. CDR3 nucleotide sequence: TGTGCCAGCAGTGAACCCCGCCAGGGGTTGAACTATGGCTACACCTTC.

This chain uses TRBV7-9 with TRBJ1-4; D ambiguous. The germline gives CDR1 SEHNR, CDR2 FQNEAQ (reference sequence). V was trimmed by 1 base and J by 4 bases, leaving 10 bases between them. The CDR3 sequence is 15 residues long. The CDR3: CASSLGSGYNEKLFF. The CDR3 bases are TGTGCCAGCAGCTTAGGATCAGGTTATAATGAAAAACTGTTTTTT.

The V and J genes are TRBV9 and TRBJ2-2, with TRBD2 matching over 16 bases. Germline-derived CDR1 and CDR2 are SGDLS and YYNGEE. After removal of 6 bases from V and 7 bases from J, the junction contained 12 bases not matched to a gene. This CDR3 contains 18 residues. As DNA, the CDR3 is TGTGCCAGCAACCCCGAGGGACTAGCGGGGGGGCCGAACGGGGAGCTGTTTTTT. As protein: CASNPEGLAGGPNGELFF.